This TCR beta chain is drawn from a study of blood T cells in healthy people across ages. General study findings and limits: Per million T cells, the diversity of TCR beta decreased roughly linearly as age advanced.

All donors came from Russia, were Caucasian and healthy, and spanned ages about 6 to 90. The sample, approximately 10 milliliters of peripheral blood, was drawn from each donor. The authors isolated at least 7 million PBMCs per sample. V was clipped by 6 bases and J by 7 bases, with 22 bases between them. This CDR3 region has 17 residues. Germline CDR1 is MNHEY and CDR2 is SVGEGT. A second PCR of about 7 to 11 cycles used a sample-barcoded 5' primer and a J-beta primer mix. TCRdb re-derived calls from the 5' RACE reads in MiXCR, one entry per CDR3 protein. Here the sample spans 890,000 or so distinct CDR3 sequences, about 62% being singletons. This clonotype was observed a handful of times. What it binds is unknown.

The sequence was obtained from a man in his thirties or forties in good health. The sequencing sample was made of blood. The V gene is TRBV6-2 or TRBV6-3, the J gene TRBJ1-6, with TRBD1 as a possible D gene (5 bases). The CDR3 region is CASSPYEGATLNSPLHF. CDR3 coding DNA: TGTGCCAGCAGCCCCTACGAAGGGGCCACCTTAAATTCACCCCTCCACTTT.